This T cell receptor beta chain was sequenced in a study of identifying expanded T cells in peripheral blood. Points from the study as a whole: Across healthy donors, higher total template counts meant significantly greater roughly two-week count variance.

Method: immunoSEQ multiplex PCR; TCRdb's copy keeps in-frame clones and lacks some. This sample has approximately 97,000 clones, with about 91% found just once. No infections or other immune events were documented during collection. Points on this clone: What it recognizes is unknown.

Sequencing was done on a sample of blood. The clonotype originates from a person aged 18 to 75 in good health.

The CDR3 loop reads CASSAALAGEYEQYF. CDR3 bases: TGTGCCAGCAGCGCGGCCCTAGCGGGAGAGTACGAGCAGTACTTC. The chain joins TRBV7-6 to TRBJ2-7; 10 bases match TRBD2. This CDR3 is 15 amino acids long. CDR1 is SGHVS and CDR2 is FNYEAQ in the germline V gene. The V gene end was trimmed by 5 bases and the J gene end by 4 bases; junction bases not matched to a gene: 8. The full variable domain, rest sourced from reference TRBV7-6 and TRBJ2-7, is GAGVSQSPRYKVTKRGQDVALRCDPISGHVSLYWYRQALGQGPEFLTYFNYEAQQDKSGLPNDRFSAERPEGSISTLTIQRTEQRDSAMYRCASSAALAGEYEQYFGPGTRLTVT.